Shown below are 30 T cell receptor beta chains from a single sample sequenced in a study of cytomegalovirus exposure and HLA in healthy donors. Libraries were prepared by immunoSEQ multiplex PCR; TCRdb keeps only in-frame clonotypes and omits some of them. Of a few hundred thousand clones listed, around 86% were seen once; the top ten hold around 0.8%. The sequencing input was PBMCs. These receptors all come from a woman aged 18-29 years in good health and CMV-seronegative.

This chain connects TRBV2 to TRBJ2-1, with 8 bases that match TRBD2. This CDR3 contains 14 residues. V dropped 4 bases and J dropped 6; count of bases not matched to a gene: 5. CDR1 SNHLY and CDR2 FYNNEI come from the germline V gene. The DNA of the CDR3 is TGTGCCAGCAGTGTGGGGACTAGAGTCAATGAGCAGTTCTTC. This codes for CASSVGTRVNEQFF.

A few counts support this clone. The chain carries TRBV11-1 and TRBJ1-2; the match to TRBD1 covers 8 bases. Germline assignment: CDR1 SGHAT and CDR2 FQDESV (reference sequence). J was trimmed by 7 bases and V by 5 bases; bases with no gene match: 9. There are 14 residues in the CDR3. CDR3 sequence: CASSNGQGEFGYTF. DNA of the CDR3: TGTGCCAGCAGCAACGGACAGGGAGAATTTGGCTACACCTTC. Drawing the rest from reference TRBV11-1 and TRBJ1-2, the complete variable domain is EAEVAQSPRYKITEKSQAVAFWCDPISGHATLYWYRQILGQGPELLVQFQDESVVDDSQLPKDRFSAERLKGVDSTLKIQPAELGDSAMYLCASSNGQGEFGYTFGSGTRLTVV.

This chain uses TRBV7-6 with TRBJ2-5; 9 bases fit TRBD2. Trimming cost V 0 bases and J 0 bases; bases outside gene matches: 8. CDR1 is SGHVS, CDR2 FNYEAQ, per germline. The CDR3 extends over 18 amino acids. CDR3: CASSLAGLASGNQETQYF. The DNA of the CDR3 is TGTGCCAGCAGCTTAGCGGGACTAGCCTCGGGTAACCAAGAGACCCAGTACTTC.

There are a few counts of this clone. The chain carries TRBV7-6 and TRBJ2-2; 10 bases match TRBD2. Germline CDR1 is SGHVS and CDR2 is FNYEAQ. Trimming cost V 5 bases and J 6 bases; bases outside gene matches: 3. The CDR3 sequence is 14 residues long. The CDR3 sequence is CASSGGLAAGELFF. Written as DNA, the CDR3 is TGTGCCAGCAGCGGCGGACTAGCGGCCGGGGAGCTGTTTTTT.

V is TRBV6-5 and J is TRBJ1-1, with 7 positions matching TRBD1. The CDR3 extends over 14 amino acids. The germline gives CDR1 MNHEY, CDR2 SVGAGI. Unmatched junction bases numbered 7, after V lost 8 bases and J lost 1 base. CDR3 in amino acids: CASGQGGRNTEAFF. DNA for the CDR3: TGTGCCAGCGGTCAGGGGGGACGGAACACTGAAGCTTTCTTT.

The V and J genes are TRBV5-1 and TRBJ2-3, with 9 bases lining up with TRBD2. Germline V CDR1 and CDR2: SGHRS, YFSETQ. The CDR3 extends over 15 amino acids. The trim removed 4 bases at V and 0 bases at J, leaving 3 bases unmatched. The CDR3, as DNA: TGCGCCAGCAGCCTAGCGGGGCCCAGCACAGATACGCAGTATTTT. It encodes CASSLAGPSTDTQYF.

The rearrangement uses TRBV6-5 and TRBJ1-5, with 9 bases matching TRBD1. The CDR3 has 14 residues. The trim removed 5 bases at V and 7 bases at J, leaving 6 bases unmatched. Per germline, CDR1 MNHEY and CDR2 SVGAGI. The CDR3 sequence is CASSKLTGGQPQHF. The CDR3 bases are TGTGCCAGCAGTAAATTGACAGGGGGGCAGCCCCAGCATTTT.

The chain links TRBV30 to TRBJ2-3; TRBD1 agrees at 7 bases. The CDR3 totals 14 residues. Looked up from germline, CDR1 is GTSNPN and CDR2 is SVGIG (reference sequence). Unmatched junction bases numbered 6, after V lost 4 bases and J lost 2 bases. The CDR3 region is CAWNTGAATDTQYF. CDR3 nucleotides: TGTGCCTGGAATACAGGGGCAGCCACAGATACGCAGTATTTT.

The V call is TRBV6-6, the J call TRBJ2-1, with D unresolved. Trimming shortened V by 6 bases and J by 3 bases, and 9 bases separated the two germline ends. The CDR3 is 13 residues long. The germline V gene encodes CDR1 MNHNY and CDR2 SVGAGI (reference sequence). The CDR3 DNA follows: TGTGCCAGCAGCTCCGTGAGCTACAATGAGCAGTTCTTC. Protein sequence: CASSSVSYNEQFF.

This chain uses TRBV18 with TRBJ1-1, with D maybe TRBD1 (5 bases). Germline V gene data show CDR1 as KGHSH and CDR2 as LQKENI. This CDR3 has 15 amino acids. V lost 1 base and J 2 bases, leaving 11 bases between the germline ends. The CDR3 reads CASSPLRDFNTEAFF. CDR3 DNA: TGTGCCAGCTCACCACTCCGGGACTTCAACACTGAAGCTTTCTTT.

The chain has TRBV11-2 and TRBJ2-7; TRBD1 matches at 8 bases. With 5 bases clipped from V and 1 base from J, the junction kept 7 bases outside the gene matches. The length of the CDR3 is 15 residues. In germline, CDR1 is SGHAT, CDR2 FQNNGV. For the CDR3, the DNA is TGTGCCAGCAGCACCGGGACAGGCCAATCCTACGAGCAGTACTTC. Translating gives CASSTGTGQSYEQYF.

Remarks on this clone: The same CDR3 is also encoded by other DNA sequences in this sample. This rearrangement joins TRBV30 to TRBJ1-1; perhaps TRBD1 as D (6 bases). V shed 0 bases and J shed 1 base, with 9 bases lying between them. Germline CDR1 GTSNPN, CDR2 SVGIG (reference sequence). The CDR3 runs 14 residues. Here the CDR3 reads CAWSVRGGNTEAFF. As DNA, the CDR3 is TGTGCCTGGAGTGTACGAGGGGGGAACACTGAAGCTTTCTTT.

This chain joins TRBV6-1 and TRBJ2-1; D is possibly TRBD1 (7 bases). The V gene's germline CDR1 is MNHNS and CDR2 SASEGT. V was trimmed by 6 bases and J by 10 bases, leaving 22 bases between them. The length of the CDR3 is 15 residues. The CDR3 DNA reads as TGTGCCAGCAGAGTACGACAGGGTGTAGCGGTCGAGCAGTTCTTC. Amino acid sequence: CASRVRQGVAVEQFF.

The V call is TRBV19, the J call TRBJ2-5; unclear D gene. CDR1 is LNHDA, CDR2 SQIVND, per germline (reference sequence). The CDR3 contains 12 residues. The V gene lost 5 bases and the J gene lost 5 bases, with 9 bases spanning the gap. The CDR3 spells CASSSERETQYF. CDR3 sequence (DNA): TGTGCCAGTAGTTCGGAGAGGGAGACCCAGTACTTC.

V is TRBV4-3 and J is TRBJ2-7; 12 nucleotides align to TRBD2. The junction had 7 bases not matched to a gene; V was cut back by 0 bases and J by 4 bases. The CDR3 totals 17 residues. Germline CDR1 is LGHNA and CDR2 is YSLEER. The CDR3 region is CASSQDRGLAGGYEQYF. DNA of the CDR3: TGCGCCAGCAGCCAAGATCGGGGGCTAGCGGGAGGGTACGAGCAGTACTTC.

The genes are TRBV9 and TRBJ2-3; 9 nucleotides agree with TRBD2. The CDR3 spans 18 residues. Per the germline V gene, CDR1 is SGDLS and CDR2 is YYNGEE. After removal of 0 bases from V and 6 bases from J, the junction contained 14 bases not matched to a gene. CDR3 sequence reads: CASSVEGLADSWLDTQYF. DNA of the CDR3: TGTGCCAGCAGCGTAGAGGGACTAGCCGATTCATGGCTGGATACGCAGTATTTT.

Here the CDR3 reads CASSSEGLAHNEQFF. CDR3 coding DNA: TGCGCCAGCAGCTCAGAGGGACTAGCGCACAATGAGCAGTTCTTC. The chain carries TRBV5-1 and TRBJ2-1; 10 nucleotides match TRBD2. J gave up 5 bases and V 3 bases, and 5 bases lay outside the gene matches. CDR1 is SGHRS, CDR2 YFSETQ, per germline. The CDR3 contains 15 residues.

A few counts support this clone. The rearrangement uses TRBV19 and TRBJ1-2; D gene ambiguous. V was clipped by 5 bases and J by 4 bases, with 20 bases between them. The germline V gene has CDR1 LNHDA and CDR2 SQIVND (reference sequence). This CDR3 is 16 amino acids long. CDR3 bases: TGTGCCAGTAGTCACCCCCGTGAAGGGAGAAGCTATGGCTACACCTTC. Protein product: CASSHPREGRSYGYTF.

The CDR3 sequence is CATLYGVSGANVLTF. CDR3 in DNA: TGTGCCACCCTCTACGGAGTCTCTGGGGCCAACGTCCTGACTTTC. The genes are TRBV28 and TRBJ2-6; no clear D gene. The V gene lost 10 bases and the J gene lost 0 bases, with 13 bases spanning the gap. This CDR3 comprises 15 residues. Germline CDR1 reads MDHEN; CDR2 reads SYDVKM.

In this sample, this clone turned up once. V gene TRBV28 combines with J gene TRBJ2-1, with TRBD2 identical over 9 bases. The CDR3 runs to 17 residues. Unmatched junction bases numbered 12, after V lost 5 bases and J lost 4 bases. Germline V gene lookup returns CDR1 MDHEN and CDR2 SYDVKM. The CDR3 reads CASSNGGGSGGYNEQFF. The CDR3 coding sequence is TGTGCCAGCAGTAACGGCGGCGGTAGCGGGGGATACAATGAGCAGTTCTTC. Based on the CDR3 plus reference TRBV28 and TRBJ2-1, the full variable domain is DVKVTQSSRYLVKRTGEKVFLECVQDMDHENMFWYRQDPGLGLRLIYFSYDVKMKEKGDIPEGYSVSREKKERFSLILESASTNQTSMYLCASSNGGGSGGYNEQFFGPGTRLTVL.

In regard to this clone: Other DNA sequences in the same sample also yield this CDR3. CDR3 sequence (DNA): TGTGCCAGCAGCCCTTCTACGGGGGAGGTGAACACTGAAGCTTTCTTT. It specifies CASSPSTGEVNTEAFF. The chain combines TRBV27 with TRBJ1-1; D is perhaps TRBD1 (5 bases). V was cut by 6 bases and J by 0 bases, with 17 bases left in between. This CDR3 is 16 amino acids long. The germline CDR1 and CDR2 sequences are MNHEY and SMNVEV (reference sequence).

The chain uses TRBV27 and TRBJ2-3; 9 nucleotides match TRBD2. J was trimmed by 4 bases and V by 9 bases; bases with no gene match: 17. CDR3 length: 17 amino acids. The germline gives CDR1 MNHEY, CDR2 SMNVEV (reference sequence). The DNA of the CDR3 is TGTGCCAGTAAGCCGGGACTAGCCGTCATCGTCTCAGATACGCAGTATTTT. Protein product: CASKPGLAVIVSDTQYF.

This chain joins TRBV5-1 and TRBJ2-7; D ambiguous. V was cut by 5 bases and J by 4 bases, with 13 bases left in between. The CDR3 runs to 13 residues. CDR1 and CDR2 from the germline V gene are SGHRS and YFSETQ. The chain's CDR3 is CASSSGPPYEQYF. The CDR3 bases are TGCGCCAGCAGTTCGGGTCCCCCATACGAGCAGTACTTC.

The J gene is TRBJ2-7, the V gene TRBV7-2; 11 positions match TRBD2. Trimming took 4 bases from V and 6 from J; bases not matched to a gene: 8. Germline V CDR1 and CDR2: SGHTA, FQGNSA. The CDR3 runs to 15 residues. CDR3 protein: CASSSPTSGASEQYF. DNA of the CDR3: TGTGCCAGCAGCTCCCCGACTAGCGGGGCCTCCGAGCAGTACTTC.

V is TRBV4-3 and J is TRBJ1-1; 7 nucleotides agree with TRBD1. There are 19 residues in the CDR3. Per the germline V gene, CDR1 is LGHNA and CDR2 is YSLEER. V dropped 3 bases and J dropped 0; count of bases not matched to a gene: 16. CDR3 residues: CASSHPPGQKVWMNTEAFF. The CDR3, as DNA: TGCGCCAGCAGCCACCCCCCGGGACAGAAAGTTTGGATGAACACTGAAGCTTTCTTT.

CDR3 in amino acids: CASSLDRGGAQPQHF. The CDR3 DNA reads as TGTGCCAGCAGTTTAGATAGGGGGGGGGCTCAGCCCCAGCATTTT. The chain has TRBV28 and TRBJ1-5; D might be TRBD1 (6 bases). From germline, CDR1 is MDHEN and CDR2 SYDVKM. CDR3 size: 15 residues. V was clipped by 2 bases and J by 6 bases, with 14 bases between them. Complete variable domain (other parts from reference TRBV28 and TRBJ1-5): DVKVTQSSRYLVKRTGEKVFLECVQDMDHENMFWYRQDPGLGLRLIYFSYDVKMKEKGDIPEGYSVSREKKERFSLILESASTNQTSMYLCASSLDRGGAQPQHFGDGTRLSIL.

This rearrangement joins TRBV6-6 to TRBJ2-7, with 9 bases matching TRBD2. V dropped 4 bases and J dropped 2; count of bases not matched to a gene: 3. CDR3 length: 14 residues. Germline V CDR1 and CDR2: MNHNY, SVGAGI (reference sequence). CDR3 in amino acids: CASSSVAGAYEQYF. The CDR3 region has the DNA TGTGCCAGCAGTTCCGTAGCGGGAGCCTACGAGCAGTACTTC.

This rearrangement joins TRBV4-3 to TRBJ2-1; 15 positions match TRBD2. Germline V gene data show CDR1 as LGHNA and CDR2 as YSLEER. The J segment lost 7 bases and the V segment lost 3 bases, leaving 16 bases of the junction unmatched. The CDR3 runs 20 residues. The CDR3 sequence: CASSQDWTSGRAGERNEQFF. Written as DNA, the CDR3 is TGCGCCAGCAGCCAGGATTGGACTAGCGGGAGGGCGGGGGAGCGGAATGAGCAGTTCTTC.

This chain joins TRBV2 and TRBJ1-1; D is unclear. V was clipped by 8 bases and J by 3 bases, with 13 bases between them. Germline CDR1 SNHLY, CDR2 FYNNEI. The CDR3 loop spans 13 amino acids. DNA of the CDR3: TGTGCCAGCGTCATTGAGGCGGACACTGAAGCTTTCTTT. Translated, it gives CASVIEADTEAFF.

The J gene is TRBJ2-2, the V gene TRBV13; D remains ambiguous. CDR3 length: 15 residues. Germline assignment: CDR1 PRHDT and CDR2 FYEKMQ (reference sequence). The V and J ends lost 3 bases and 2 bases respectively, with 10 bases between them. The CDR3, as DNA: TGTGCCAGCAGCTTTCTGCGCCCAAACACCGGGGAGCTGTTTTTT. It encodes CASSFLRPNTGELFF.